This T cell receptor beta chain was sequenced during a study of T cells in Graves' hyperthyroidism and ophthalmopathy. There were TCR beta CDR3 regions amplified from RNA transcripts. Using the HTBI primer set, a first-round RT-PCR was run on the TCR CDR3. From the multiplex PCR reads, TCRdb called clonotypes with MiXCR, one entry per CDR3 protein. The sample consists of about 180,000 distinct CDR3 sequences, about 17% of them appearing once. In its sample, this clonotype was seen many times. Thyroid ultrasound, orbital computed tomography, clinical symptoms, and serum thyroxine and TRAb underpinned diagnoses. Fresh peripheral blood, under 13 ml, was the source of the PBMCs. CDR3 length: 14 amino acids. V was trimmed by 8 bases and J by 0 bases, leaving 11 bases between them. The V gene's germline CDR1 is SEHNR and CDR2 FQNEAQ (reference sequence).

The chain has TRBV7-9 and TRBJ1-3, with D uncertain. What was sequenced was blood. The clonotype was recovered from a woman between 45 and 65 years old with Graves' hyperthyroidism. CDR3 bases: TGTGCCAGCCATGCAGTGAGCTCTGGAAACACCATATATTTT. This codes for CASHAVSSGNTIYF.